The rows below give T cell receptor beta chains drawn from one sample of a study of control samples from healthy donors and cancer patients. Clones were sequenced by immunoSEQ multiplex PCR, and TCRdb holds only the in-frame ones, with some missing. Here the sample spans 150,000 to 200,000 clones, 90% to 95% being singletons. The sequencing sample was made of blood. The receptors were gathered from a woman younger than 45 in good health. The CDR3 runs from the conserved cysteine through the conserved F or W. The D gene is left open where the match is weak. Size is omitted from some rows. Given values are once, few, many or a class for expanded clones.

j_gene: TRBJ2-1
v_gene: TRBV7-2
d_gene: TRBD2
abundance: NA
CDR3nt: TGTGCCAGCAGCTCAGGACTAGCGGGATTAAGTGAGCAGTTCTTC
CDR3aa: CASSSGLAGLSEQFF

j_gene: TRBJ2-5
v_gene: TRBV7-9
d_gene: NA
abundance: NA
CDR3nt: TGTGCCAGCAGCTTAGCCATTTTAAAGACCCAGTACTTC
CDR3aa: CASSLAILKTQYF

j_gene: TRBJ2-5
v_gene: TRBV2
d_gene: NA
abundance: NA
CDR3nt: TGTGCCAGCAGTACTAGACGGGAGACCCAGTACTTC
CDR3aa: CASSTRRETQYF

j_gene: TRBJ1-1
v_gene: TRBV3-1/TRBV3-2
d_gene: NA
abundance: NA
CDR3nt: TGTGCCAGCAGCCGTGGGGTGTCTGAAGCTTTCTTT
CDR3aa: CASSRGVSEAFF

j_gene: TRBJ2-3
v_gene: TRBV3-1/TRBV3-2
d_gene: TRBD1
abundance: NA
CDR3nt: TGTGCCAGCAGCCGGACAGGGGATACAGATACGCAGTATTTT
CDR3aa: CASSRTGDTDTQYF

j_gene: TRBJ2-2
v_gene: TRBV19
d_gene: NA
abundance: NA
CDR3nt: TGTGCCAGTAGTATCTGGCACCCGAACACCGGGGAGCTGTTTTTT
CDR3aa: CASSIWHPNTGELFF

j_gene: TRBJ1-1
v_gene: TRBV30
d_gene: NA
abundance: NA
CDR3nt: TGTGCCTGGACCAGGGGGAACACTGAAGCTTTCTTT
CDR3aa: CAWTRGNTEAFF

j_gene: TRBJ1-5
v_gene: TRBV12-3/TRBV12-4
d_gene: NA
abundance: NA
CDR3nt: TGTGCCAGCAGTTTGGGGGGGGTACAGCCCCAGCATTTT
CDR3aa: CASSLGGVQPQHF

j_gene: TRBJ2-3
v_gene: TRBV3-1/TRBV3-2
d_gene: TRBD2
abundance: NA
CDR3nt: TGTGCCAGCAGCCAAGATGAAGCGGGAGGCACAGATACGCAGTATTTT
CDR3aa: CASSQDEAGGTDTQYF

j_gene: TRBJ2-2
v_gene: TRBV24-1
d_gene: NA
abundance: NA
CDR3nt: TGTGCCACCAGTGATTCGGACAGAGACACCGGGGAGCTGTTTTTT
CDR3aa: CATSDSDRDTGELFF

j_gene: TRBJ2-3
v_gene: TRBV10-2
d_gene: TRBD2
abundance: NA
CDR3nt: TGCGCCAGCAGCAACCGGGGGGGCGGCACAGATACGCAGTATTTT
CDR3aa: CASSNRGGGTDTQYF

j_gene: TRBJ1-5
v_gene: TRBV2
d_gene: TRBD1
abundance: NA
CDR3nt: TGTGCCAGCAGTGGACAGGGGAATCAGCCCCAGCATTTT
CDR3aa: CASSGQGNQPQHF

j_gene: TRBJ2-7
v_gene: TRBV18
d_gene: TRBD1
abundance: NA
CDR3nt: TGTGCCAGCTCACCAGGGGACAGCTACGAGCAGTACTTC
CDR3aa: CASSPGDSYEQYF

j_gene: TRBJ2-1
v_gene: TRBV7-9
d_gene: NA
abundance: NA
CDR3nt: TGTGCCAGCAGCTCGGACGGTTACAATGAGCAGTTCTTC
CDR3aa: CASSSDGYNEQFF

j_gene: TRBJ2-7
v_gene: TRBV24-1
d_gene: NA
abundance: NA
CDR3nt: TGTGCCACCAGTAAAGGTTGGGAGCAGTACTTC
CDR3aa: CATSKGWEQYF

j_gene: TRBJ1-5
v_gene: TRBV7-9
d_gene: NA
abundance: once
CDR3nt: TGTGCCAGCAGCGTAGGACACCGGGATGTGGATCAGCCCCAGCATTTT
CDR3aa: CASSVGHRDVDQPQHF

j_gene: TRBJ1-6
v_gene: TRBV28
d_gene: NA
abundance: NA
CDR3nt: TGTGCCAGCAGGAACAGGGAGTCCTATAATTCACCCCTCCACTTT
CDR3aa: CASRNRESYNSPLHF

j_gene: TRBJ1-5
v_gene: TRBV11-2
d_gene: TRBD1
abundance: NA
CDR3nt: TGTGCCAGCAGCCCGGGACAGGGCGGCCAGCCCCAGCATTTT
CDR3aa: CASSPGQGGQPQHF

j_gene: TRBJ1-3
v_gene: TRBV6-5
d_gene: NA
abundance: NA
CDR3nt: TGTGCCAGCAGCCCCGAAGGAGGAGAAGGAAACACCATATATTTT
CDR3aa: CASSPEGGEGNTIYF

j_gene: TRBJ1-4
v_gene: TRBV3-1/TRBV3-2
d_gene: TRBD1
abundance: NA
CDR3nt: TGTGCCAGCAGCCTCAGGGGGGCTAATGAAAAACTGTTTTTT
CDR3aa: CASSLRGANEKLFF

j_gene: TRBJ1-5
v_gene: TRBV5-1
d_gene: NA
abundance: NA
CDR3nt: TGCGCCAGCAGCTTGGGGGTGGCGGGCAATCAGCCCCAGCATTTT
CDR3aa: CASSLGVAGNQPQHF

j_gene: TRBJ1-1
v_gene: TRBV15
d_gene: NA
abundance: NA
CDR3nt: TGTGCCACCAGCAGAGATCAGGGGAGCACTGAAGCTTTCTTT
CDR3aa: CATSRDQGSTEAFF

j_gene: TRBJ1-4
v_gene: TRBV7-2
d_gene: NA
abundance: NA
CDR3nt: TGTGCCAGCAGCTTAGTCCATGCAACTAATGAAAAACTGTTTTTT
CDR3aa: CASSLVHATNEKLFF

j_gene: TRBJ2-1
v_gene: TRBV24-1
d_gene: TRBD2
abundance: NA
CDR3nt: TGTGCCACCAGTGACCCACTAGCGGGAGACTACAATGAGCAGTTCTTC
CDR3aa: CATSDPLAGDYNEQFF

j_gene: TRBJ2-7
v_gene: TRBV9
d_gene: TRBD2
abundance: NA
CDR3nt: TGTGCCAGCAGCCTAGCGGGAGGTTCCTACGAGCAGTACTTC
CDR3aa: CASSLAGGSYEQYF

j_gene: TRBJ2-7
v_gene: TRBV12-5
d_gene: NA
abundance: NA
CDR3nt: TGTGCTAGTGGTTTTGACGTCTACGAGCAGTACTTC
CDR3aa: CASGFDVYEQYF

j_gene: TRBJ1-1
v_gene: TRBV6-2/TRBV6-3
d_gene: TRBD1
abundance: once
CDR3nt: TGTGCCAGCAGTTACCTGGACAGGGAGGAGGGGCTGAACACTGAAGCTTTCTTT
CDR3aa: CASSYLDREEGLNTEAFF

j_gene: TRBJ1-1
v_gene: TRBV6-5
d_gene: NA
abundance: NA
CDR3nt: TGTGCCAGCAGTTACCAGGGGCTTATGAACACTGAAGCTTTCTTT
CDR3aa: CASSYQGLMNTEAFF

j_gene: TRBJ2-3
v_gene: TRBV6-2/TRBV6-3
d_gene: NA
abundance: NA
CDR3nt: TGTGCCAGCAGTTACTCGGTAGCGACCACAGATACGCAGTATTTT
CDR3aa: CASSYSVATTDTQYF

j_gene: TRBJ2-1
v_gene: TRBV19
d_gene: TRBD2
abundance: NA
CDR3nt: TGTGCCAGTAGTAAAGCGGGGGCCTCCTACAATGAGCAGTTCTTC
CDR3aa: CASSKAGASYNEQFF

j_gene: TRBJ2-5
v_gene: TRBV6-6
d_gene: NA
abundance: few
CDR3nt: TGTGCCAGCGGGTCCAGGGAGGCGGAGACCCAGTACTTC
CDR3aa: CASGSREAETQYF

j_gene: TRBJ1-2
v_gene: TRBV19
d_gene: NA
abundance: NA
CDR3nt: TGTGCCAGTAGTATATCCCAGGGGAGTGGGGGCTACACCTTC
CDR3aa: CASSISQGSGGYTF

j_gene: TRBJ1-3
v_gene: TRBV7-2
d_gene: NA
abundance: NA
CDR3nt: TGTGCCAGCAGCTTGAAGGGGGGACTGGAAAACACCATATATTTT
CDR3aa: CASSLKGGLENTIYF

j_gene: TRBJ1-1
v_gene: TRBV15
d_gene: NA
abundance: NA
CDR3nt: TGTGCCACCAGCAGAGTATACAGGAACACTGAAGCTTTCTTT
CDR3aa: CATSRVYRNTEAFF

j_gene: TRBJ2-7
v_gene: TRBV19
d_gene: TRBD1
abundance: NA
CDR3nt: TGTGCCAGTAGTACCCGGACAGGGGGTAACGAGCAGTACTTC
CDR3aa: CASSTRTGGNEQYF

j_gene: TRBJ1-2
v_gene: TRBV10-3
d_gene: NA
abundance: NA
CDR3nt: TGTGCCATCAGTGACAGTAACTATGGCTACACCTTC
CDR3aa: CAISDSNYGYTF

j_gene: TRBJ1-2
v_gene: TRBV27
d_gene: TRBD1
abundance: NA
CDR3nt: TGTGCCAGCAGACCCGATCGGACAGGGGGCGGCTATGGCTACACCTTC
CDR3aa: CASRPDRTGGGYGYTF

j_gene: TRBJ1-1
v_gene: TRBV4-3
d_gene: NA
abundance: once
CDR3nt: TGCGCCAGCAGCCAATCAGGGGCGAACACTGAAGCTTTCTTT
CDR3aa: CASSQSGANTEAFF

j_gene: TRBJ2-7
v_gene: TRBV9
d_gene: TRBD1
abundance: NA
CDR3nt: TGTGCCAGCAGCGCGGGACAGGGTCCCCACGAGCAGTACTTC
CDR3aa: CASSAGQGPHEQYF

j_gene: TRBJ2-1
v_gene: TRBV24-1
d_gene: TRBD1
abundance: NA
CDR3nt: TGTGCCACCAGTGATTCCGGACAGGCGTACAATGAGCAGTTCTTC
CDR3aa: CATSDSGQAYNEQFF

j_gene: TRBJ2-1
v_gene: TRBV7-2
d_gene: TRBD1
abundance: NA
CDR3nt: TGTGCCAGCAGCCCGGGACAGGGGGATCACAATGAGCAGTTCTTC
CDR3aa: CASSPGQGDHNEQFF

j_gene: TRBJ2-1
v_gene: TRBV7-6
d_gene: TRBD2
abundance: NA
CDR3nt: TGTGCCAGCAGCTTATCCCTAGCGGATGAGCAGTTCTTC
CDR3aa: CASSLSLADEQFF

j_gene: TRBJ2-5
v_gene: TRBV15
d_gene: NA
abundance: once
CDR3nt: TGTGCCACCAGCAGCGACCGCCAAGAGACCCAGTACTTC
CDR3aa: CATSSDRQETQYF

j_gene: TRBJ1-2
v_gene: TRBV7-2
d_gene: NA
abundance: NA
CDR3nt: TGTGCCAGCACCACCGGGTCGAACTATGGCTACACCTTC
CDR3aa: CASTTGSNYGYTF

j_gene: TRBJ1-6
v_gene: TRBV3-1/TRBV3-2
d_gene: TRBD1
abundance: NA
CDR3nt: TGTGCCAGCAGCCGCGACAGGGGGTCGTATAATTCACCCCTCCACTTT
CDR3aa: CASSRDRGSYNSPLHF

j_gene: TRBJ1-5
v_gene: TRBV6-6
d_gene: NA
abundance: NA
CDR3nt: TGTGCCAGCAGCCCGAGGGGGGGAAATCAGCCCCAGCATTTT
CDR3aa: CASSPRGGNQPQHF

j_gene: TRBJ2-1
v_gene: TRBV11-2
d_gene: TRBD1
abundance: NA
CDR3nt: TGTGCCAGCAGCTTAGGGGGGACAGGGGACAATGAGCAGTTCTTC
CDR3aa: CASSLGGTGDNEQFF